What follows is one TCR beta chain and its context. What this receptor recognizes is not known. There are no base qualities to consult, and no much larger clone falls within one base. This record comes from a study of blood T cell repertoires in COVID-19 (TCRdb year 2020). About the full investigation: Samples covering the acute and convalescent phases of COVID-19 were provided by collaborators in the United States, Italy and Spain. The material from the prospective study consisted of cDNA or gDNA derived from T cells, B-cell-depleted T cells, or PBMCs. The repertoires were released in a freely available public database intended as a resource for research on the immune response to SARS-CoV-2. Deeply sampled blood TCRbeta repertoires from subjects exposed to, actively infected with, or recovered from COVID-19 were included in the dataset. The samples were drawn from the first 160 participants of the ongoing ImmuneRACE study and from 1,254 subjects provided by 6 global collaborators. Nearly every sample came with metadata listing a de-identified subject ID, COVID-19 status, age in years and sex. HLA class I and class II types, where available, came from metadata supplied by the sample provider rather than from assay-based typing. Summary of the overall study and its limitations: The quantity of clinical and demographic metadata differed by source and by participant and was supplied without curation.

Participants in the prospective study were enrolled through a virtual design, were aged roughly 18 to 90 years, and lived in some 24 United States geographic areas. In the prospective study, cohorts were assigned on the basis of participant-reported clinical history obtained from a screening survey and a study questionnaire. Recovered participants in ImmuneRACE Cohort 3 were defined as having two consecutive negative NP/OP PCR tests, clearance from a healthcare professional, or resolution of symptoms. In the prospective study, whole blood, serum and a nasopharyngeal or oropharyngeal swab were collected from each participant by mobile phlebotomists. Prospective study participants could optionally give additional blood draws and questionnaires over a roughly 2-month period. Prospective study blood samples were shipped either frozen or at room temperature before DNA extraction. TCRbeta CDR3 regions were amplified from genomic DNA using the immunoSEQ Assay, a bias-controlled multiplex PCR. Per the original workflow: The number of nucleated cells in each sample was estimated from the amplification of reference gene primers within the assay. To quantify the absolute abundance of each unique TCRbeta CDR3 rearrangement, sequence reads were collapsed and filtered. For each sample, productive Simpson clonality was calculated by taking the square root of Simpson's diversity index across productive rearrangements. TCRdb stores this immuneACCESS table with in-frame sequences only. Part of the clones is absent; in the studies checked, under half of the shortfall reflects unresolved V genes, and no reason is known for the rest. V, J and clone size are taken as reported in that table, and D and trimming were inferred from the DNA itself. The sample table contains about 320,000 clones; only one count was recorded for 89% of them. Approximately 5.5% of the sample lies in the top ten.

The CDR3 holds 16 amino acids from the cysteine to the phenylalanine. The read is trimmed to its CDR3 DNA, 48 bases read in frame from base 1. According to the germline V gene (reference sequence), CDR1 reads SGHNT and CDR2 reads YYREEE. V is trimmed back by 2 bases and J by 8 bases, and the junction contains 9 bases that no gene match accounts for. This TCR was sampled from a man in his fifties or sixties who had recovered from COVID-19. The material sequenced was PBMCs or T cells enriched from blood (not recorded which). The receptor chain draws on TRBV5-4 and TRBJ1-6; 8 bases in the junction line up with TRBD1. The DNA sequence follows: TGTGCCAGCAGCTTTTATCCGGACAGGGACTATTCACCCCTCCACTTT. Its translation is CASSFYPDRDYSPLHF.